The 12 T cell receptor beta chains below were found in one sample sequenced in a study of PD-1 blockade in classical Hodgkin lymphoma. Profiled with immunoSEQ multiplex PCR; TCRdb holds only in-frame clones, not every one. The sample holds around 90,000 clones, 78% seen once. Time point here: cycle 4 day 1 (C4D1), after about 6 weeks of nivolumab. In every patient, relapse followed autologous stem cell transplantation, while exposure to brentuximab vedotin differed. The sample was peripheral blood mononuclear cells (PBMCs), taken before the fourth cycle of nivolumab. These receptors all stem from a human donor with classical Hodgkin lymphoma.

Here the CDR3 reads CASSLGGWAGYEQYF. Written as DNA, the CDR3 is TGTGCCAGCAGCTTGGGGGGGTGGGCCGGATACGAGCAGTACTTC. The chain joins TRBV5-8 to TRBJ2-7; D may match TRBD1 or TRBD2 (5 bases each). Trimming cost V 0 bases and J 4 bases, with 14 bases left between them. Germline V gives CDR1 SGHTS, CDR2 YDEGEE. This CDR3 has 15 residues.

This clone came up many times. The rearrangement links TRBV11-3 to TRBJ2-1, with a tentative D call TRBD1 (6 bases). CDR1 SGHNT and CDR2 YENEEA come from the germline V gene. The CDR3 length is 12 residues. Trimming took 0 bases from V and 10 from J, leaving 7 bases between them. The CDR3 loop is CASSLEGTEQFF. The CDR3 nucleotides are TGTGCCAGCAGCTTAGAGGGGACAGAGCAGTTCTTC.

The rearrangement uses TRBV30 and TRBJ2-5, with unresolved D. This CDR3 is built from 13 residues. V dropped 0 bases and J dropped 5 bases, with 10 bases sitting between them. Germline V lookup: CDR1 GTSNPN, CDR2 SVGIG (reference sequence). CDR3 loop: CAWSVPGWETQYF. In DNA, the CDR3 is TGTGCCTGGAGTGTACCCGGATGGGAGACCCAGTACTTC.

This CDR3 is CASSATETQYF. DNA for the CDR3: TGTGCCAGCAGTGCGACCGAGACCCAGTACTTC. V usage is TRBV2 and J usage is TRBJ2-5; D uncertain. Germline-derived CDR1 and CDR2 are SNHLY and FYNNEI. Trimming pared 4 bases from V and 5 bases from J, leaving 5 bases between. CDR3 length: 11 amino acids.

The chain has TRBV10-3 and TRBJ1-2; D call uncertain. The CDR3 totals 14 residues. From germline, CDR1 is ENHRY and CDR2 SYGVKD. V gave up 4 bases and J gave up 4 bases, with 13 bases separating them. This CDR3 reads CAISAGKILYGYTF. CDR3 sequence (DNA): TGTGCCATCAGTGCCGGGAAGATCCTCTATGGCTACACCTTC.

The chain has TRBV5-1 and TRBJ2-2; 9 bases agree with TRBD1. V trimming: 0 bases; J trimming: 2 bases; junction bases outside the gene matches: 2. The CDR3 has 16 amino acids. CDR1 is SGHRS and CDR2 is YFSETQ in the germline V gene. CDR3 DNA: TGCGCCAGCAGCTTGGGACAGGGGGACAACACCGGGGAGCTGTTTTTT. Translating gives CASSLGQGDNTGELFF.

The chain uses TRBV9 and TRBJ2-3, with unresolved D. The ends were cut back, 2 bases at V and 6 bases at J, with 4 bases in the middle. CDR1 is SGDLS, CDR2 YYNGEE, per germline. The CDR3 extends over 11 amino acids. DNA for the CDR3: TGTGCCAGCAGCGTCAGGGATACGCAGTATTTT. It encodes CASSVRDTQYF.

The chain has TRBV6-5 and TRBJ2-7; 7 bases agree with TRBD2. The V and J ends lost 0 bases and 6 bases, in that order; junction bases with no gene match: 8. Germline CDR1 is MNHEY and CDR2 is SVGAGI. The CDR3 totals 15 residues. CDR3 sequence reads: CASSYSGLAALEQYF. The DNA for the CDR3 is TGTGCCAGCAGTTACTCGGGCCTAGCGGCGCTCGAGCAGTACTTC.

This chain uses TRBV19 with TRBJ2-1; weak D call: TRBD2 (6 bases). The CDR3 sequence is 15 residues long. CDR1 LNHDA and CDR2 SQIVND come from the germline V gene (reference sequence). Trimming took 6 bases from V and 1 from J, leaving 13 bases between them. This chain's CDR3 is CASRMSSVSYNEQFF. CDR3 nucleotides: TGTGCCAGTAGGATGTCTAGCGTATCCTACAATGAGCAGTTCTTC.

The rearrangement joins TRBV7-2 to TRBJ1-2; D unresolved. The V gene lost 5 bases and the J gene lost 14 bases, with 15 bases spanning the gap. Germline CDR1 and CDR2: SGHTA and FQGNSA. The CDR3 runs 11 residues. The CDR3 reads CASSPRTVMTF. The DNA for the CDR3 is TGTGCCAGCAGCCCCAGGACGGTGATGACCTTC.

The chain carries TRBV15 and TRBJ1-2; 8 bases line up with TRBD1. CDR1 and CDR2 from the germline V gene are LNHNV and YYDKDF (reference sequence). The V segment lost 3 bases and the J segment 6 bases; nucleotides outside the gene matches: 9. This CDR3 has 15 residues. CDR3 amino acids: CATSSPGRTGNGYTF. The CDR3 DNA sequence: TGTGCCACCAGCAGTCCGGGACGGACAGGGAATGGCTACACCTTC.

This chain joins TRBV19 and TRBJ2-2; 10 positions agree with TRBD1. CDR1 and CDR2 (germline): LNHDA, SQIVND (reference sequence). Germline trimming cut 6 bases from V and 4 bases from J; bases unmatched to any gene: 5. CDR3 length: 15 residues. CDR3: CASSSGTGVTGELFF. For the CDR3, the DNA is TGTGCCAGTAGCTCGGGGACAGGGGTCACCGGGGAGCTGTTTTTT.